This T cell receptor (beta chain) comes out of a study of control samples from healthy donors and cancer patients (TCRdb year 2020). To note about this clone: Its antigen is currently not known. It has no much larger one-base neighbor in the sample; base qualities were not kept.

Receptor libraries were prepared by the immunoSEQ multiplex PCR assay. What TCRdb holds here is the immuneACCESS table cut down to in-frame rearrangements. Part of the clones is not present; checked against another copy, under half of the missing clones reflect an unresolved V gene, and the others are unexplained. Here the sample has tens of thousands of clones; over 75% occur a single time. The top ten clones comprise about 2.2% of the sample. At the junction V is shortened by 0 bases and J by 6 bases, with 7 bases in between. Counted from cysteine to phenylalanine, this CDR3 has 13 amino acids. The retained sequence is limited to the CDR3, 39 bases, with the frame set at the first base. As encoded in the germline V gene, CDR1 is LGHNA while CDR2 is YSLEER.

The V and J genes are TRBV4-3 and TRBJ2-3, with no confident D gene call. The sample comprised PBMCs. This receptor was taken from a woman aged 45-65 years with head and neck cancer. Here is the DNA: TGCGCCAGCAGCCAAGATAGGCGGGATACGCAGTATTTT. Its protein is CASSQDRRDTQYF.